The 24 T cell receptor beta chains below all came from one sample that was sequenced in a study of T-cell reconstitution after alpha-beta-depleted transplantation in children. Unique molecular identifiers were incorporated during preparation of the TCRbeta library. MiXCR, applied by TCRdb to the PCR reads, yields one record per CDR3 protein. The table records 330,000 or so distinct CDR3 sequences, around a tenth of them present only once. Sequences were derived from PBMCs from the stem cell graft donor, sampled from the stem cell graft. The receptors originated from a human donor who donated a stem cell graft to a child with acute lymphoblastic leukemia.

The rearrangement links TRBV6-2 or TRBV6-3 to TRBJ2-7, with 7 nucleotides matching TRBD1. Trimming cost V 7 bases and J 1 base; bases outside gene matches: 13. The CDR3 is 16 amino acids. Per germline, CDR1 MNHEY and CDR2 SVGEGT. CDR3 sequence (DNA): TGTGCCAGCAATTCGATCCGGGACAGTCCTTCCTACGAGCAGTACTTC. Translated: CASNSIRDSPSYEQYF.

The sample holds a few counts of this clonotype. V is TRBV6-1 and J is TRBJ1-2, with 7 nucleotides matching TRBD1. There are 15 residues in the CDR3. V was clipped by 7 bases and J by 7 bases; unmatched bases: 15. Germline lookup yields CDR1 MNHNS and CDR2 SASEGT. CDR3 in amino acids: CASTDKTGRVFGYTF. CDR3 DNA: TGTGCCAGCACCGACAAGACAGGGAGGGTCTTTGGCTACACCTTC.

The chain combines TRBV20-1 with TRBJ2-6; 8 bases are shared with TRBD1. Looked up from germline, CDR1 is DFQATT and CDR2 is SNEGSKA (reference sequence). The CDR3 spans 17 residues. CDR3 sequence reads: CCARDDRGGSGANVLTF. The CDR3 DNA follows: TGCTGCGCTAGGGACGACAGGGGAGGATCTGGGGCCAACGTCCTGACTTTC.

The chain couples TRBV9 to TRBJ2-1; 14 nucleotides agree with TRBD2. CDR3 length: 16 amino acids. Unmatched junction bases numbered 4, after V lost 0 bases and J lost 8 bases. Germline values: CDR1 SGDLS, CDR2 YYNGEE. CDR3 in amino acids: CASSVGRLAGGDEQFF. The CDR3 region has the DNA TGTGCCAGCAGCGTAGGTCGACTAGCGGGAGGGGATGAGCAGTTCTTC.

The chain is built from TRBV5-1 and TRBJ2-2; 10 nucleotides match TRBD1. Germline loops: CDR1 SGHRS, CDR2 YFSETQ. CDR3 size: 18 residues. Trimming at V came to 0 bases and at J to 4 bases, leaving 9 bases not matched to a gene. The CDR3 DNA follows: TGCGCCAGCAGCTTGGCCGGATTAGGACAGGGGGGCACCGGGGAGCTGTTTTTT. It encodes CASSLAGLGQGGTGELFF.

Only a few counts were recorded for this clonotype. The chain employs TRBV27 and TRBJ2-5; 7 bases fit TRBD1. Germline CDR1 and CDR2: MNHEY and SMNVEV (reference sequence). The trim removed 6 bases at V and 2 bases at J, leaving 9 bases unmatched. The CDR3 totals 15 residues. The CDR3 spells CASSRLGQEQETQYF. The CDR3 DNA is TGTGCCAGCAGCCGCCTCGGACAGGAGCAAGAGACCCAGTACTTC.

This clonotype showed up just a few times. CDR3 sequence (DNA): TGTGCCAGCAGCTTGGAGACAGCCACTAGCACAGATACGCAGTATTTT. It translates to CASSLETATSTDTQYF. The chain carries TRBV5-5 and TRBJ2-3, with D maybe TRBD1 (5 bases). Trimming stripped 0 bases from V and 0 bases from J, with 11 bases between. The CDR3 is 16 amino acids. CDR1 is SGHKS, CDR2 YYEKEE, per germline (reference sequence).

Notes on this clonotype: The germline gene is not matched at one end of the junction; a read error may be the cause. The V call is TRBV7-2, the J call TRBJ2-7, with a possible D match to TRBD2 (6 bases). The germline V gene encodes CDR1 SGHTA and CDR2 FQGNSA. The CDR3 contains 15 residues. Here the CDR3 DNA reads TGTGCCAGCAGCTTAAGTCGGGAGTCTCTGTACGAGCAGAACTTC. It specifies CASSLSRESLYEQNF.

The chain carries TRBV5-6 and TRBJ2-1; D remains ambiguous. Trimming stripped 5 bases from V and 7 bases from J, with 10 bases between. CDR3 size: 12 residues. Germline V gene lookup returns CDR1 SGHDT and CDR2 YYEEEE. CDR3 DNA sequence: TGTGCCAGCAGGCTCGGCGGAAATGAGCAGTTCTTC. Translating it yields CASRLGGNEQFF.

This clonotype was counted only a few times. The V and J genes are TRBV20-1 and TRBJ2-3; the match to TRBD1 covers 10 bases. The CDR3 has 13 amino acids. With V trimmed by 5 bases and J by 6 bases, 5 bases remained unmatched. Germline V gives CDR1 DFQATT, CDR2 SNEGSKA (reference sequence). CDR3 region: CSAAGTGDDTQYF. CDR3 coding DNA: TGCAGTGCTGCCGGGACAGGGGATGATACGCAGTATTTT.

The sample holds a few counts of this clonotype. The chain joins TRBV20-1 to TRBJ1-1; maybe TRBD1 (5 bases). V lost 0 bases to trimming and J lost 1 base, with 9 bases between them. The CDR3 sequence is 14 residues long. The V gene's germline CDR1 is DFQATT and CDR2 SNEGSKA (reference sequence). CDR3 nucleotides: TGCAGTGCTAGAGAGGGGCGGAGGAACACTGAAGCTTTCTTT. It is translated as CSAREGRRNTEAFF.

This clonotype has at least ten counts. V gene TRBV7-3 combines with J gene TRBJ2-3; 10 bases fit TRBD2. This CDR3 comprises 16 residues. The trim removed 5 bases at V and 4 bases at J, leaving 9 bases unmatched. Germline CDR1 reads SGHTA; CDR2 reads FQGTGA. This CDR3 reads CASSAWASGSADTQYF. CDR3 bases: TGTGCCAGCAGCGCATGGGCTAGCGGGAGCGCAGATACGCAGTATTTT.

This clonotype was recorded only once. This chain uses TRBV6-2 or TRBV6-3 with TRBJ2-7; 7 bases line up with TRBD2. Germline CDR1 MNHEY, CDR2 SVGEGT. With V trimmed by 5 bases and J by 0 bases, 7 bases remained unmatched. This CDR3 spans 15 amino acids. CDR3 nucleotides: TGTGCCAGCAGTCCCCCGCGGGGGAGCTCCTACGAGCAGTACTTC. Translated: CASSPPRGSSYEQYF.

This clonotype was counted only a few times. V gene TRBV4-1 combines with J gene TRBJ1-4; TRBD1 matches at 7 bases. The CDR3 totals 21 residues. The germline CDR1 and CDR2 sequences are MGHRA and YSYEKL. With V trimmed by 0 bases and J by 7 bases, 23 bases remained unmatched. CDR3: CASSQDHLTGRSRGRVEKLFF. The DNA for the CDR3 is TGCGCCAGCAGCCAAGATCATCTCACAGGGAGATCTAGGGGGCGGGTTGAAAAACTGTTTTTT.

The sample holds many counts of this clonotype. This chain joins TRBV29-1 and TRBJ2-1, with a tentative D call TRBD2 (6 bases). V was pared by 7 bases and J by 8 bases, with 12 bases between. In germline, CDR1 is SQVTM, CDR2 ANQGSEA. The CDR3 has 11 amino acids. As DNA, the CDR3 is TGCAGCGCTAGACTAGTCTATGAGCAGTTCTTC. The encoded protein is CSARLVYEQFF.

V usage is TRBV12-3 or TRBV12-4 and J usage is TRBJ2-3, with TRBD2 matching 12 bases. This CDR3 has 13 amino acids. The trim removed 8 bases at V and 3 bases at J, leaving 0 bases unmatched. The CDR3 DNA sequence: TGTGCCAGCGGACTAGCGGGAACAGATACGCAGTATTTT. The encoded protein is CASGLAGTDTQYF.

This clonotype showed up just a few times. V usage is TRBV20-1 and J usage is TRBJ2-1, with TRBD2 matching over 7 bases. V lost 1 base and J lost 5; bases outside the gene matches: 8. There are 15 residues in the CDR3. The germline V gene has CDR1 DFQATT and CDR2 SNEGSKA (reference sequence). CDR3 nucleotides: TGCAGTGCTAGAGCTTGGGCGGGAGTCAACAATGAGCAGTTCTTC. Translation gives CSARAWAGVNNEQFF.

This clonotype was observed a handful of times. The genes are TRBV5-1 and TRBJ2-1, with 13 bases aligning to TRBD2. The CDR3 consists of 21 residues. V trimming: 1 base; J trimming: 4 bases; junction bases outside the gene matches: 17. The germline gives CDR1 SGHRS, CDR2 YFSETQ. CDR3 in amino acids: CASSLWSGGRRTSGRYNEQFF. The CDR3 DNA reads as TGCGCCAGCAGCTTGTGGTCGGGGGGCCGTAGGACTAGCGGGAGATACAATGAGCAGTTCTTC.

V usage is TRBV28 and J usage is TRBJ2-3; 8 positions agree with TRBD1. V shed 3 bases and J 4 bases; nucleotides not matched to a gene: 9. The CDR3 consists of 16 residues. The V gene's germline CDR1 is MDHEN and CDR2 SYDVKM. The CDR3 spells CASSFGAGGASDTQYF. Written as DNA, the CDR3 is TGTGCCAGCAGTTTCGGGGCAGGGGGCGCGTCAGATACGCAGTATTTT.

The chain employs TRBV20-1 and TRBJ1-5, with D perhaps TRBD1 (5 bases). V lost 6 bases to trimming and J lost 7 bases, with 16 bases between them. The length of the CDR3 is 13 residues. Germline assignment: CDR1 DFQATT and CDR2 SNEGSKA (reference sequence). CDR3 sequence reads: CSALVRVGQPQHF. CDR3 bases: TGCAGTGCCCTAGTCAGGGTAGGGCAGCCCCAGCATTTT.

The CDR3 region is CAWSVIGEAGEDTQYF. The CDR3 DNA follows: TGTGCCTGGAGTGTGATAGGGGAGGCGGGAGAGGATACGCAGTATTTT. The gene calls are TRBV30 and TRBJ2-3; 7 positions match TRBD2. The CDR3 extends over 16 amino acids. The V and J ends lost 0 bases and 6 bases, in that order; junction bases with no gene match: 12. Per the germline V gene, CDR1 is GTSNPN and CDR2 is SVGIG (reference sequence). The whole variable domain, remainder taken from reference TRBV30 and TRBJ2-3, is SQTIHQWPATLVQPVGSPLSLECTVEGTSNPNLYWYRQAAGRGLQLLFYSVGIGQISSEVPQNLSASRPQDRQFILSSKKLLLSDSGFYLCAWSVIGEAGEDTQYFGPGTRLTVL.

V and J are TRBV27 and TRBJ2-7; a possible D gene is TRBD1 (6 bases). This CDR3 has 14 residues. CDR1 is MNHEY, CDR2 SMNVEV, per germline (reference sequence). V lost 8 bases and J lost 0, with 14 bases in between. The CDR3 DNA reads TGTGCCAGCGGACGGACAGTTTTCTCCTACGAGCAGTACTTC. Its translation is CASGRTVFSYEQYF.

As concerns this clonotype: This sequence may be a read error, since a much larger clone differs from it by one base. The chain combines TRBV6-5 with TRBJ2-7, with 8 bases matching TRBD1. CDR3 length equals 15 residues. The germline CDR1 and CDR2 sequences are MNHEY and SVGAGI. V lost 4 bases and J lost 1; bases outside the gene matches: 6. CDR3: CASSCVQGASYEQYF. DNA of the CDR3: TGTGCCAGCAGTTGCGTTCAGGGGGCGTCCTACGAGCAGTACTTC.

The rearrangement uses TRBV30 and TRBJ2-7; D is perhaps TRBD2 (6 bases). Germline V gives CDR1 GTSNPN, CDR2 SVGIG (reference sequence). The CDR3 is made up of 15 amino acids. V dropped 3 bases and J dropped 2 bases, with 17 bases sitting between them. The CDR3 protein is CAWRVGLARTYEQYF. CDR3 in DNA: TGTGCCTGGAGAGTAGGGCTAGCGCGGACCTACGAGCAGTACTTC. The variable domain in full, with the rest retrieved from reference TRBV30 and TRBJ2-7, is SQTIHQWPATLVQPVGSPLSLECTVEGTSNPNLYWYRQAAGRGLQLLFYSVGIGQISSEVPQNLSASRPQDRQFILSSKKLLLSDSGFYLCAWRVGLARTYEQYFGPGTRLTVT.